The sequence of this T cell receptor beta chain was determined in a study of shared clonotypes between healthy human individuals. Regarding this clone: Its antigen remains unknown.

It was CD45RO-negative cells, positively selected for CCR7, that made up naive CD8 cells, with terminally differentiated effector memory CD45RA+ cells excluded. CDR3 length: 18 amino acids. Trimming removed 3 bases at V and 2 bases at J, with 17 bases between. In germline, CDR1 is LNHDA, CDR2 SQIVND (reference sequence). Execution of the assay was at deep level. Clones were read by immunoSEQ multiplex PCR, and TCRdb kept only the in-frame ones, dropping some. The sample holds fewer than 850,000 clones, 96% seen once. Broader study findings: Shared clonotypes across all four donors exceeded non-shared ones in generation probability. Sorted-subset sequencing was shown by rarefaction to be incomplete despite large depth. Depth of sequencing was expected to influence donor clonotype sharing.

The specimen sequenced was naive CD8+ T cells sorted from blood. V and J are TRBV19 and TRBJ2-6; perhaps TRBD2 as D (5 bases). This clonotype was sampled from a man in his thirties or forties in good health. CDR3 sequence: CASSIGLEEVAGANVLTF. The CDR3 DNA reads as TGTGCCAGTAGTATCGGTTTGGAGGAGGTAGCTGGGGCCAACGTCCTGACTTTC.